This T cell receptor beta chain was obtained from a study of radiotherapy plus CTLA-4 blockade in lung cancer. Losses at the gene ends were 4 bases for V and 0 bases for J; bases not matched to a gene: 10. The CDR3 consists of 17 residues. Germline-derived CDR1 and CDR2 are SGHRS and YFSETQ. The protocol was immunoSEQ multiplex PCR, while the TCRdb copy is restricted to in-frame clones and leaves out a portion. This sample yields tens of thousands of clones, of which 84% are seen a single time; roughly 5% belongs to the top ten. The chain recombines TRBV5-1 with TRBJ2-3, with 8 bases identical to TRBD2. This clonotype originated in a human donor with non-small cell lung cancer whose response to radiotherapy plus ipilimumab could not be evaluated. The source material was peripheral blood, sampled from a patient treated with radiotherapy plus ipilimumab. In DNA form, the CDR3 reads TGCGCCAGCAGCAACCCCGTTAGCGGGGTCAGCACAGATACGCAGTATTTT. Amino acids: CASSNPVSGVSTDTQYF.